This T cell receptor beta chain was observed in a study of patients and donors after allogeneic stem cell transplantation. Germline CDR1 is SGHTA and CDR2 is FQGTGA. V was cut by 4 bases and J by 0 bases, with 6 bases left in between. CDR3 size: 13 residues. TCRdb processed the RT-PCR reads anew with MiXCR; each CDR3 protein has one entry. This sample has 110,000 or so distinct CDR3 sequences; around 33% occur once, and the top ten carry approximately 30%. The origin of this receptor is a human donor who was either an allogeneic HSCT recipient or a stem cell or donor lymphocyte infusion donor (not recorded which). It is not recorded whose cells these are; they may come from a transplant donor. The rearrangement joins TRBV7-3 to TRBJ2-5; D is uncertain. What was sequenced was blood, either unsorted or a sorted T cell fraction (not recorded which). Written as DNA, the CDR3 is TGTGCCAGCAGCTCCCATAACCAAGAGACCCAGTACTTC. Translation gives CASSSHNQETQYF.